This T cell receptor beta chain is from a study of response to subunit inactivated influenza vaccine. Turning to this clonotype: No antigen is known for it.

Study-wide findings and caveats: Few new T cells, the authors suggested, are recruited by each seasonal influenza vaccination.

From the RT-PCR reads, TCRdb called clonotypes with MiXCR, one entry per CDR3 protein. The sample lists 500,000 to 650,000 distinct CDR3 sequences; approximately 7.6% were seen once. The CDR3 is made up of 16 amino acids. Germline CDR1 is LNHNV and CDR2 is YYDKDF (reference sequence). Trimming removed 0 bases from V and 6 bases from J, with 12 bases in between. This TCR came from a man aged 50 to 75 who received an inactivated influenza vaccine. This specimen consisted of PBMCs from blood, obtained about 24 months after vaccination. The chain is built from TRBV15 and TRBJ1-6; D not resolved. CDR3 DNA: TGTGCCACCAGCAGAGAAGTCCTCCCCGCTAATTCACCCCTCCACTTT. Residues: CATSREVLPANSPLHF. Complete variable domain (other parts from reference TRBV15 and TRBJ1-6): DAMVIQNPRYQVTQFGKPVTLSCSQTLNHNVMYWYQQKSSQAPKLLFHYYDKDFNNEADTPDNFQSRRPNTSFCFLDIRSPGLGDTAMYLCATSREVLPANSPLHFGNGTRLTVT.